This T cell receptor (beta chain) came from a study of PD-L1 blockade in urothelial cancer. Study context: Males with urothelial cancer arising in the bladder constituted about 90% of the roughly 30 patients. Blood underwent analysis 3 weeks (second dose) and 6 weeks after treatment began.

From germline, CDR1 is MNHNS and CDR2 SASEGT. The junction had 4 bases not matched to a gene; V was cut back by 3 bases and J by 0 bases. This CDR3 contains 15 residues. This clone was observed a few times. Each PCR received spiked synthetic TCR analog templates. The assay was immunoSEQ multiplex PCR, and TCRdb's table has in-frame clones only and misses some. This sample has about 80,000 clones, with about 90% found just once. Patients in the study were battling locally advanced or metastatic urothelial carcinoma. The chain recombines TRBV6-1 with TRBJ1-2, with TRBD1 identical over 7 bases. The receptor was derived from a woman aged 70 to 79 with urothelial cancer. The starting material was PBMCs, obtained around atezolizumab (anti-PD-L1) treatment. DNA of the CDR3: TGTGCCAGCAGTGACCCCGGGACAGCTAACTATGGCTACACCTTC. Its protein is CASSDPGTANYGYTF.